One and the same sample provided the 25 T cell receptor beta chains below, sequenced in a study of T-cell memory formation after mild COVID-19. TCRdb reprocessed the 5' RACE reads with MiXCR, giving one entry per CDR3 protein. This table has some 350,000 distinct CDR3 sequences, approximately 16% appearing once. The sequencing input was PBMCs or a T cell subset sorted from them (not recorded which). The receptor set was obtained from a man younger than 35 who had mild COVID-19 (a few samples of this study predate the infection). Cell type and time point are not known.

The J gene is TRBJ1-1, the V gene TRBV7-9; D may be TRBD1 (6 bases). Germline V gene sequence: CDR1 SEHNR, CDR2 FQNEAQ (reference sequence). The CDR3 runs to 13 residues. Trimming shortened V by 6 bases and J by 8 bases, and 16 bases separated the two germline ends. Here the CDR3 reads CASSPQGFVEAFF. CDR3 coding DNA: TGTGCCAGCAGTCCCCAGGGGTTCGTGGAAGCTTTCTTT.

The CDR3 reads CSVEWRGTEETQYF. The DNA of the CDR3 is TGCAGCGTTGAATGGCGGGGTACGGAGGAGACCCAGTACTTC. V gene TRBV29-1 combines with J gene TRBJ2-5, with TRBD2 as a possible D gene (6 bases). CDR1 and CDR2 from the germline V gene are SQVTM and ANQGSEA. The CDR3 sequence is 14 residues long. V dropped 2 bases and J dropped 5 bases, with 15 bases sitting between them.

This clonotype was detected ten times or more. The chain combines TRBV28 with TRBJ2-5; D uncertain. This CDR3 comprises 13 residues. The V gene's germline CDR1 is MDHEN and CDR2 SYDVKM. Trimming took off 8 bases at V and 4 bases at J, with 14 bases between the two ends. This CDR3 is CASGSGALETQYF. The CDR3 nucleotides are TGTGCCAGCGGATCTGGCGCCTTAGAGACCCAGTACTTC.

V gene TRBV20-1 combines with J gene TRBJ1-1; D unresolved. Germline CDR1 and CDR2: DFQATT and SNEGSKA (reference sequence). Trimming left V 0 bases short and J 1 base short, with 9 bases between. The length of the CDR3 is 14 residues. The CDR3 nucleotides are TGCAGTGCTAGAGATCCCACGACGAACACTGAAGCTTTCTTT. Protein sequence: CSARDPTTNTEAFF.

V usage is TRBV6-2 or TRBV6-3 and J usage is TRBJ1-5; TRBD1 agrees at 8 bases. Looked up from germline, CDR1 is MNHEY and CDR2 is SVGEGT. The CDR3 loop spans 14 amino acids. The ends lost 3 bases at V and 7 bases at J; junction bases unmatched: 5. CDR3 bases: TGTGCCAGCAGTTATGGAGGACAGGGCCAGCCCCAGCATTTT. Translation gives CASSYGGQGQPQHF.

The CDR3: CASSPGQGAKGYTF. In nucleotides, the CDR3 is TGTGCCAGCAGCCCGGGACAGGGGGCGAAAGGCTACACCTTC. The chain couples TRBV9 to TRBJ1-2; TRBD1 matches at 12 bases. Trimming removed 4 bases from V and 8 bases from J; junction bases left unmatched: 6. CDR3 size: 14 residues. Germline CDR1 reads SGDLS; CDR2 reads YYNGEE.

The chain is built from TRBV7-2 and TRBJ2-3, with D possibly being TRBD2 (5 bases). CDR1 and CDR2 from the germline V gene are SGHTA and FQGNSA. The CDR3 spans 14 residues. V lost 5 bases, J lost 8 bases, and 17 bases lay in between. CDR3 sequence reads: CASSQELLGGTQYF. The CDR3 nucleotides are TGTGCCAGCAGCCAGGAGCTGCTTGGAGGTACGCAGTATTTT.

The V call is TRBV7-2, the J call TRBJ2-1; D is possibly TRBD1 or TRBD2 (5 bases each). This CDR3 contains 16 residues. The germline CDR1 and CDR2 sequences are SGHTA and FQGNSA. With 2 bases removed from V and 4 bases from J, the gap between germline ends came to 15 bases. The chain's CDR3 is CASSLFRDPSYNEQFF. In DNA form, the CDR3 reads TGTGCCAGCAGCTTATTCAGGGACCCCTCGTACAATGAGCAGTTCTTC.

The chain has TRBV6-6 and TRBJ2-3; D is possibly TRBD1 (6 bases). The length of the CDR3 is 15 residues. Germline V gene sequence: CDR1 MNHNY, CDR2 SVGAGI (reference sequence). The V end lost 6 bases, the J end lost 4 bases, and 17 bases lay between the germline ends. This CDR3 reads CASSSLGGAADTQYF. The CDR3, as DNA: TGTGCCAGCAGCTCCTTAGGGGGAGCGGCAGATACGCAGTATTTT.

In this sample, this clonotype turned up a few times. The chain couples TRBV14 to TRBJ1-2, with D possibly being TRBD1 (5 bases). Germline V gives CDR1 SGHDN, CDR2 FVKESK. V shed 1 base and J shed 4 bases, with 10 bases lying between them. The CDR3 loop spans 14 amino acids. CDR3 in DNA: TGTGCCAGCAGCCAAGCAGGGACCGGCTATGGCTACACCTTC. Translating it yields CASSQAGTGYGYTF.

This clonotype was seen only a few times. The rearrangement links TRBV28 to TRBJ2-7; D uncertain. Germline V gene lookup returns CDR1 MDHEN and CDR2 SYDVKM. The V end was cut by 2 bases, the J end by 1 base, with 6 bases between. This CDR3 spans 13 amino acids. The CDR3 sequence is CASSLAVSYEQYV. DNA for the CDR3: TGTGCCAGCAGTTTAGCGGTATCCTACGAGCAGTACGTC.

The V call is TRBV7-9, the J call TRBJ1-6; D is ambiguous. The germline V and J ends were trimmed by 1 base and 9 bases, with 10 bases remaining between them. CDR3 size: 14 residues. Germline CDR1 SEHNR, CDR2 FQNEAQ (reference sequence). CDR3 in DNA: TGTGCCAGCAGCTTAGGGGCAGATGCTTCACCCCTCCACTTT. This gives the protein CASSLGADASPLHF.

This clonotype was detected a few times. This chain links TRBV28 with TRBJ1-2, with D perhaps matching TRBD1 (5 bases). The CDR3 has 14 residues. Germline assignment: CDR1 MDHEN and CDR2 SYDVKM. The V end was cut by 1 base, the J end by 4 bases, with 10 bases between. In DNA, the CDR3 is TGTGCCAGCAGTTTATTGGAAGGGGCCTATGGCTACACCTTC. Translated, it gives CASSLLEGAYGYTF.

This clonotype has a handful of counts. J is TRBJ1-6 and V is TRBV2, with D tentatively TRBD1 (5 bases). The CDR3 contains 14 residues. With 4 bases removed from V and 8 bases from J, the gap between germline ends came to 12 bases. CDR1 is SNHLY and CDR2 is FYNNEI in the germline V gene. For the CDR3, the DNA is TGTGCCAGCAGTGGGGGCCAGAGCCATTCACCCCTCCACTTT. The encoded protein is CASSGGQSHSPLHF.

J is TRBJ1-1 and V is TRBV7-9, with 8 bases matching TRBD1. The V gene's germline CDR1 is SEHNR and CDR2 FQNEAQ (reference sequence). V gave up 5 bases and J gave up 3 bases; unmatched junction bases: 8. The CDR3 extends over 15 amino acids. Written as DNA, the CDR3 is TGTGCCAGCAGCCTACAGGGGGGGTATGACACTGAAGCTTTCTTT. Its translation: CASSLQGGYDTEAFF. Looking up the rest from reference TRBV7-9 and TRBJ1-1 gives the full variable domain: DTGVSQNPRHKITKRGQNVTFRCDPISEHNRLYWYRQTLGQGPEFLTYFQNEAQLEKSRLLSDRFSAERPKGSFSTLEIQRTEQGDSAMYLCASSLQGGYDTEAFFGQGTRLTVV.

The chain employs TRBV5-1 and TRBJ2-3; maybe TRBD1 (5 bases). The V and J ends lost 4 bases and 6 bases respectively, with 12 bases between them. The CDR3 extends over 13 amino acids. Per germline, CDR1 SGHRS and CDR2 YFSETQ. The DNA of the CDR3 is TGCGCCAGCAGCCAGGACATTTGGGATACGCAGTATTTT. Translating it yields CASSQDIWDTQYF.

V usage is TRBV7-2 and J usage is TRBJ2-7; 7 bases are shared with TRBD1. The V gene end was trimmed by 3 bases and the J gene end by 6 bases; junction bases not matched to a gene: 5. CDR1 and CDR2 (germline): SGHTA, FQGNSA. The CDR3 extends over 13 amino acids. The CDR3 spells CASSFYRGSEQYF. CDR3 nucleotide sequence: TGTGCCAGCAGCTTCTACAGGGGATCCGAGCAGTACTTC.

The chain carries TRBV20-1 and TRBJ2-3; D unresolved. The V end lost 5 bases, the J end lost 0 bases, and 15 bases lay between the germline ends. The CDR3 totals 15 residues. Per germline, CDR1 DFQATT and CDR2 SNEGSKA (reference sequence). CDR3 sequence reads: CSASPRSSSTDTQYF. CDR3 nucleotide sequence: TGCAGTGCTTCCCCCCGGTCCTCTAGCACAGATACGCAGTATTTT.

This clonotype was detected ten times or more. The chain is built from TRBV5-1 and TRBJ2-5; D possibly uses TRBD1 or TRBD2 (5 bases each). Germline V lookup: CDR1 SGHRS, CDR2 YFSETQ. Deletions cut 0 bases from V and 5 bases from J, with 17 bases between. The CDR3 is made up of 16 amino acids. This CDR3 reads CASSLADTSSGETQYF. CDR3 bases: TGCGCCAGCAGCTTGGCGGACACCTCCTCGGGGGAGACCCAGTACTTC.

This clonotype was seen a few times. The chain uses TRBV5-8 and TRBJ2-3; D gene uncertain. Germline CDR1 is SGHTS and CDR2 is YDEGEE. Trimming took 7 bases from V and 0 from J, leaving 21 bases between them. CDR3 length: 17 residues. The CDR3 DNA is TGTGCCAGCTGCGAGGACCGGGTTTTCGAGAGCACAGATACGCAGTATTTT. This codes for CASCEDRVFESTDTQYF.

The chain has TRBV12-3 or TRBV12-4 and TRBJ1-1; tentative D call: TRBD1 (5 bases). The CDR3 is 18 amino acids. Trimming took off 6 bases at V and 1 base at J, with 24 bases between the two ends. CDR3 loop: CASREQGRGLTQNTEAFF. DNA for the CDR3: TGTGCCAGCAGGGAGCAGGGAAGGGGCTTAACCCAGAACACTGAAGCTTTCTTT.

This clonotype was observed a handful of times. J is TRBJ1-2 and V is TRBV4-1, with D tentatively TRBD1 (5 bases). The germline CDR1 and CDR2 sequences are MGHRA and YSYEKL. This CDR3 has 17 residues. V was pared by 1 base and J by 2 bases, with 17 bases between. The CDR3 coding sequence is TGCGCCAGCAGCCAAGTCATTAGCCCAGGGCGGAACTATGGCTACACCTTC. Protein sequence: CASSQVISPGRNYGYTF.

The CDR3 sequence is CASSPGSGYYTF. The CDR3 nucleotides read TGTGCCAGCAGCCCCGGGTCGGGATACTACACCTTC. The chain is built from TRBV7-9 and TRBJ1-2; D is unclear. Germline V gene data show CDR1 as SEHNR and CDR2 as FQNEAQ (reference sequence). Trimming took 5 bases from V and 10 from J, leaving 14 bases between them. The CDR3 spans 12 residues.

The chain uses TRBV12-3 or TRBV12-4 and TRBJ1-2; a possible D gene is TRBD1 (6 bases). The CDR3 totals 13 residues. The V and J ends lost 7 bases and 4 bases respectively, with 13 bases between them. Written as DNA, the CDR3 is TGTGCCAGCAATACAGGGTCGGGCTATGGCTACACCTTC. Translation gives CASNTGSGYGYTF.

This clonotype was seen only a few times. CDR3 nucleotide sequence: TGCGCCAGCAGCCAAGTACCGCCCTGGAAGGGGTATGGCTACACCTTC. It is translated as CASSQVPPWKGYGYTF. The genes are TRBV4-3 and TRBJ1-2, with a tentative D call TRBD1 (5 bases). The germline V gene encodes CDR1 LGHNA and CDR2 YSLEER. Trimming removed 1 base at V and 5 bases at J, with 17 bases between. There are 16 residues in the CDR3.